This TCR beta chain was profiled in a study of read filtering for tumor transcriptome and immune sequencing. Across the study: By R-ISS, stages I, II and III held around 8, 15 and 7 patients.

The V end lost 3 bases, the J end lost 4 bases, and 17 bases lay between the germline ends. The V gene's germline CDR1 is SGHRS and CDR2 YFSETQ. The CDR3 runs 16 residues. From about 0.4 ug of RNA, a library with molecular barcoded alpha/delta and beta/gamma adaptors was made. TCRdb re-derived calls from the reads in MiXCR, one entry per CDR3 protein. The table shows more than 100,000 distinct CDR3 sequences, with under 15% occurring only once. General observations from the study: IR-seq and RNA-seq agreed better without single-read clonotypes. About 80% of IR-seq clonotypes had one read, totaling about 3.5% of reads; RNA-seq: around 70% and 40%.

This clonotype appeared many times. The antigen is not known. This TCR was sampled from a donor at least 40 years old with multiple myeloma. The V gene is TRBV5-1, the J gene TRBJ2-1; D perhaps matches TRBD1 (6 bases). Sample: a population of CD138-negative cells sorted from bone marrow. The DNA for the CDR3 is TGCGCCAGCAGCTCCGGGGTATCAGGGGAGTACAATGAGCAGTTCTTC. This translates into CASSSGVSGEYNEQFF.